Following are 6 T cell receptor beta chains from one sample sequenced in a study of identifying expanded T cells in peripheral blood. Some clones are missing from TCRdb's copy, which holds only in-frame ones; the method was immunoSEQ multiplex PCR. Of about 94,000 clones detected, roughly 88% appear once; the ten largest clones hold around 6%. Sequenced input: blood. Receptor source: a person between 18 and 75 years old in good health.

V gene TRBV5-1 combines with J gene TRBJ2-3; TRBD2 aligns across 13 bases. The CDR3 has 17 residues. Trimming removed 4 bases from V and 3 bases from J; junction bases left unmatched: 8. The germline V gene has CDR1 SGHRS and CDR2 YFSETQ. The CDR3 sequence is CASSAGTSGEETDTQYF. CDR3 nucleotide sequence: TGCGCCAGCAGCGCTGGGACTAGCGGGGAAGAGACAGATACGCAGTATTTT.

The rearrangement joins TRBV25-1 to TRBJ1-4; 7 bases fit TRBD1. CDR3 length: 17 amino acids. Germline V gives CDR1 MGHDK, CDR2 SYGVNS. The ends lost 2 bases at V and 0 bases at J; junction bases unmatched: 6. CDR3 sequence: CASSELGRGATNEKLFF. In nucleotides, the CDR3 is TGTGCCAGCAGTGAACTTGGCAGGGGGGCAACTAATGAAAAACTGTTTTTT.

This clone was counted between two and nine times. This chain joins TRBV7-2 and TRBJ1-4; D not resolved. The CDR3 contains 12 residues. Trimming removed 5 bases at V and 4 bases at J, with 5 bases between. Germline CDR1 is SGHTA and CDR2 is FQGNSA. CDR3 DNA: TGTGCCAGCAGCCCCGATAATGAAAAACTGTTTTTT. This encodes CASSPDNEKLFF.

The chain links TRBV6-5 to TRBJ2-7; 10 positions match TRBD1. The junction had 1 base not matched to a gene; V was cut back by 0 bases and J by 2 bases. From germline, CDR1 is MNHEY and CDR2 SVGAGI. The CDR3 has 15 amino acids. As DNA, the CDR3 is TGTGCCAGCAGTTACTCCGACAGGGGGCCCTACGAGCAGTACTTC. Its protein product is CASSYSDRGPYEQYF.

The chain is built from TRBV30 and TRBJ2-7; a possible D gene is TRBD1 (5 bases). Germline assignment: CDR1 GTSNPN and CDR2 SVGIG (reference sequence). Trimming took off 2 bases at V and 0 bases at J, with 14 bases between the two ends. The CDR3 extends over 15 amino acids. CDR3 in amino acids: CAWSHWTRGSYEQYF. CDR3 DNA sequence: TGTGCCTGGAGTCACTGGACAAGGGGCTCCTACGAGCAGTACTTC. Full variable domain (missing parts from reference TRBV30 and TRBJ2-7): SQTIHQWPATLVQPVGSPLSLECTVEGTSNPNLYWYRQAAGRGLQLLFYSVGIGQISSEVPQNLSASRPQDRQFILSSKKLLLSDSGFYLCAWSHWTRGSYEQYFGPGTRLTVT.

V and J are TRBV6-5 and TRBJ2-7, with D unclear. Per germline, CDR1 MNHEY and CDR2 SVGAGI. CDR3 length: 14 residues. V was shortened by 4 bases and J by 6 bases, with 16 bases between the two germline ends. The CDR3 spells CASSWGSRGSEQYF. CDR3 sequence (DNA): TGTGCCAGCAGTTGGGGTAGCCGAGGCTCCGAGCAGTACTTC.